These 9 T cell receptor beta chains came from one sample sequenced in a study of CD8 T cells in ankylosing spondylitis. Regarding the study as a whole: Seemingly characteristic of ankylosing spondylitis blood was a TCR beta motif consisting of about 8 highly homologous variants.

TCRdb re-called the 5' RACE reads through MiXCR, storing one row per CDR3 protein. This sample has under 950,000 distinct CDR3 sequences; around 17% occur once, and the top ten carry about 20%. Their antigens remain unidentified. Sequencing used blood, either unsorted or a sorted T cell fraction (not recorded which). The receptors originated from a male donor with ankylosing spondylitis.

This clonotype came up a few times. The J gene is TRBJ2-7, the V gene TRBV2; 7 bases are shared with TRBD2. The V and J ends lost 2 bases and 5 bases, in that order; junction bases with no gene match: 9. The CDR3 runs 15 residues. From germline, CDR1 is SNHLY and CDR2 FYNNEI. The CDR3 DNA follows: TGTGCCAGCAGTGAACCCCGGGAGGTGTGGAACGAGCAGTACTTC. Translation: CASSEPREVWNEQYF.

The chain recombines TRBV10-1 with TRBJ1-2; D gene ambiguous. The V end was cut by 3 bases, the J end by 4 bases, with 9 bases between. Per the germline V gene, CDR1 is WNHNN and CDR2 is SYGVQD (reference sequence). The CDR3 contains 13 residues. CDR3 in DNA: TGCGCCAGCAGTGAAGAGAAATTCTATGGCTACACCTTC. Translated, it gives CASSEEKFYGYTF.

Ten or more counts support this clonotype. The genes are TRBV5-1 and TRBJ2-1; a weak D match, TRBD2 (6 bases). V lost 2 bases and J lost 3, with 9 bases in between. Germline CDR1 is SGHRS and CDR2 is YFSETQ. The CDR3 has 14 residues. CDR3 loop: CASSLGTGYNEQFF. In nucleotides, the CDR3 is TGCGCCAGCAGCTTAGGGACTGGCTACAATGAGCAGTTCTTC.

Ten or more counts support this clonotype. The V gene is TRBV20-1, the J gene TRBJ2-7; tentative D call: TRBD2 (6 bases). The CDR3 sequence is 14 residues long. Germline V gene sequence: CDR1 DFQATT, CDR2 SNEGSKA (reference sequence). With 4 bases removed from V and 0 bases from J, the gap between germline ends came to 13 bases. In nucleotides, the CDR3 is TGCAGTGCTACCCCCATGCGGGGCTCCTACGAGCAGTACTTC. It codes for CSATPMRGSYEQYF.

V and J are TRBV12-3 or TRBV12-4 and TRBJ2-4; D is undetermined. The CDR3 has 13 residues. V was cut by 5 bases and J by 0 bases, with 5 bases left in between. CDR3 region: CASSGEAKNIQYF. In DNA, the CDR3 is TGTGCCAGCAGTGGGGAAGCCAAAAACATTCAGTACTTC.

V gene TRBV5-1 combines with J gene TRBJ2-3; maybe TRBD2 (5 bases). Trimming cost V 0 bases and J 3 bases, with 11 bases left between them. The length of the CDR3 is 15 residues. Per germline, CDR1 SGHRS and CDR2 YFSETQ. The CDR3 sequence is CASSLGALATDTQYF. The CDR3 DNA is TGCGCCAGCAGCTTGGGGGCCCTAGCAACAGATACGCAGTATTTT.

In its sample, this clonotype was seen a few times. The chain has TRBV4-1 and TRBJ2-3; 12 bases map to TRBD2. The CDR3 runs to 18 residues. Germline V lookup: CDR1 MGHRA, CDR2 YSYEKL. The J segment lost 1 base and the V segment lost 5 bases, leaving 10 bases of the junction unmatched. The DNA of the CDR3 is TGCGCCAGCAGCACCAAATTACTAGCGGGAGGAGGCACAGATACGCAGTATTTT. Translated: CASSTKLLAGGGTDTQYF.

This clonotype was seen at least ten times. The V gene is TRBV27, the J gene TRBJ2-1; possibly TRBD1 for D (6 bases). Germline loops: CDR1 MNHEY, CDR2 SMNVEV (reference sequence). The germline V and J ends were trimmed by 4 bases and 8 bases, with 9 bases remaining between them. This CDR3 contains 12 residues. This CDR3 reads CASSSQGHEQFF. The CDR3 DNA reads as TGTGCCAGCAGTTCCCAGGGGCATGAGCAGTTCTTC.

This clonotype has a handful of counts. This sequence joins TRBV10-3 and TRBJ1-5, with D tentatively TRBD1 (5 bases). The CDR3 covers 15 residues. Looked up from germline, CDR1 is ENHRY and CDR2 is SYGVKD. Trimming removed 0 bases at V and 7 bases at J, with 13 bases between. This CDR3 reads CAISESTPGPQPQHF. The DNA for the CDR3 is TGTGCCATCAGTGAGTCGACGCCAGGGCCCCAGCCCCAGCATTTT.